This T cell receptor beta chain was captured by sequencing in a study of T cells after yellow fever vaccination. Germline assignment: CDR1 SGHKS and CDR2 YYEKEE (reference sequence). The CDR3 is 14 residues long. V lost 5 bases to trimming and J lost 8 bases; unmatched junction nucleotides: 8. Each CDR3 protein is one row after TCRdb ran MiXCR on the 5' RACE reads. There are hundreds of thousands of distinct CDR3 sequences in the sample; approximately 13% occur only once, and 14% to 15% lies in the top ten. Sequences were derived from PBMCs, sampled on the day of the yellow fever booster vaccination. The receptor comes from a man younger than 45 who received the YFV17D yellow fever vaccine. The V call is TRBV5-5, the J call TRBJ2-1; TRBD1 aligns across 9 bases. CDR3 sequence: CASSSPGQGDEQFF. The CDR3 DNA is TGTGCCAGCAGTTCTCCGGGACAGGGTGATGAGCAGTTCTTC.